Included here is one TCR beta chain sequence, with context. Its antigen is still unknown. A clone one base away is much larger, so this may be a read error. Patients counted as stable if ophthalmopathy did not develop within 18 months. The data originate from a study of T cells in Graves' hyperthyroidism and ophthalmopathy. Study-level points and caveats: Blood held most thyroid clonotypes expanded above 0.001 frequency.

Researchers took RNA transcripts and amplified the TCR beta CDR3 regions from them. Carried out on the TCR CDR3, a first-round RT-PCR used the HTBI primer set. TCRdb passed the multiplex PCR reads through MiXCR, listing each CDR3 protein once. The table records roughly 300,000 distinct CDR3 sequences, 18% of them present only once. The source material was blood. This clonotype originated in a woman aged 50 to 60 with Graves' hyperthyroidism.

The chain's CDR3 is CASSQDYEQYF. CDR3 coding DNA: TGTGCCAGCAGCCAAGACTACGAGCAGTACTTC. The chain joins TRBV3-1 to TRBJ2-7; D is unresolved. Trimming took 0 bases from V and 3 from J, leaving 0 bases between them. This CDR3 has 11 residues. The germline gives CDR1 LGHDT, CDR2 YNNKEL (reference sequence).